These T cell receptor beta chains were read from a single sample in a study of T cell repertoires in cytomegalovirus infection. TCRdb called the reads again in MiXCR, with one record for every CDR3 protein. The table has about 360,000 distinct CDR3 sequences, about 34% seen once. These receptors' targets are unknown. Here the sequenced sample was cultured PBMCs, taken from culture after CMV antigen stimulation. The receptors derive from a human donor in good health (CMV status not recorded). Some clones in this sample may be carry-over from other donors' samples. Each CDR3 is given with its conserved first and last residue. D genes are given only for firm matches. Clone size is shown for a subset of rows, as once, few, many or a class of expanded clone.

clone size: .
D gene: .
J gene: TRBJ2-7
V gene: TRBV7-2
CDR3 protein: CASSAAGAGYEQYF
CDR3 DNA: TGTGCCAGCAGCGCCGCGGGGGCGGGGTACGAGCAGTACTTC

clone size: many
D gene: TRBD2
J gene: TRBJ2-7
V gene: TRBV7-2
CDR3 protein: CASSLDPSGSYEQYF
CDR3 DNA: TGTGCCAGCAGCTTAGACCCTAGCGGTTCCTACGAGCAGTACTTC

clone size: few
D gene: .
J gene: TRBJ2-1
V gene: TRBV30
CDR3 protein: CAWTPRGSIPHF
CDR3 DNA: TGTGCCTGGACCCCCAGGGGCTCTATTCCTCACTTC

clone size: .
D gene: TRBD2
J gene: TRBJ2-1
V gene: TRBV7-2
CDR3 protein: CASSWGLANEQFF
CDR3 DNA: TGTGCCAGCAGCTGGGGACTAGCTAATGAGCAGTTCTTC

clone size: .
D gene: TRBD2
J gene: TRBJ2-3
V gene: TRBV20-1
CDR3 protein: CSAIGLAAFTDTQYF
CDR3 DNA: TGCAGTGCTATAGGACTAGCGGCCTTCACAGATACGCAGTATTTT

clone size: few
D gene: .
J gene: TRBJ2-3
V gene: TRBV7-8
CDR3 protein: CASSHGTPPDTQYF
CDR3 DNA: TGTGCCAGCAGCCATGGGACTCCGCCAGATACGCAGTATTTT

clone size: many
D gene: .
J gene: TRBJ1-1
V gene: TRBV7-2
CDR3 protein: CASSFRRTEAFF
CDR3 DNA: TGTGCCAGCAGCTTTAGGCGTACTGAAGCTTTCTTT

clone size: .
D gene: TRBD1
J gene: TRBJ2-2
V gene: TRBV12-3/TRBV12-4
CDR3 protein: CASSLHRGIGTGELFF
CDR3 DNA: TGTGCCAGCAGTTTGCACAGGGGAATCGGGACCGGGGAGCTGTTTTTT

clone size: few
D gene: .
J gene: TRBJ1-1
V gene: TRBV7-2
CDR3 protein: CASSLYRYTEAFF
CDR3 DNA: TGTGCCAGCAGCCTATACAGGTACACTGAAGCTTTCTTT

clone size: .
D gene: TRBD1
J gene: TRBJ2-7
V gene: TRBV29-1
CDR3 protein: CSVDHGQGGYEQYF
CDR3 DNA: TGCAGCGTTGATCATGGACAGGGAGGATACGAGCAGTACTTC

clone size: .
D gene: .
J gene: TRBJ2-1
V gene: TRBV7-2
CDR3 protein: CASSPFYNQQFF
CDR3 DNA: TGTGCCAGCAGCCCCTTTTACAATCAGCAGTTCTTC

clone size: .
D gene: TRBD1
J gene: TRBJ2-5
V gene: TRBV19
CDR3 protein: CASTGTGQETQYF
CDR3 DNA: TGTGCCAGCACCGGGACAGGACAAGAGACCCAGTACTTC

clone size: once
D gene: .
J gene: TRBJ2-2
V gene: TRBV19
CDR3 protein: CASSSTSNTGELFF
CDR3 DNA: TGTGCCAGTAGTTCTACGTCTAACACCGGGGAGCTGTTTTTT

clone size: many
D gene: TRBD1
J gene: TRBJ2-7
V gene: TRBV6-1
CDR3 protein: CASSSTGQGKNEQYF
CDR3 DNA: TGTGCCAGCAGTTCAACCGGACAGGGGAAGAACGAGCAGTACTTC

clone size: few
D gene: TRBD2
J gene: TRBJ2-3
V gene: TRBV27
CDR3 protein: CASSRPPAGDRVNTDTQYF
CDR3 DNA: TGTGCCAGCAGTCGACCCCCAGCGGGAGATCGTGTTAACACAGATACGCAGTATTTT

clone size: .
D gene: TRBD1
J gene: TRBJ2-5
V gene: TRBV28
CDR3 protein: CASGLGGRGGPETQYF
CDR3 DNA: TGTGCCAGCGGCCTTGGCGGTAGAGGGGGCCCAGAGACCCAGTACTTC

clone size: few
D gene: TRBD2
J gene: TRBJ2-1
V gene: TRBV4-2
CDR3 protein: CASSQDAHLAGVFNEQFF
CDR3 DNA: TGTGCCAGCAGCCAAGACGCCCATCTAGCGGGAGTCTTCAATGAGCAGTTCTTC

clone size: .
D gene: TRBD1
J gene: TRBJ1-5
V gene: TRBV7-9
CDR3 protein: CASSPGPGQGLSGNQPQHF
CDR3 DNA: TGTGCCAGCAGCCCGGGTCCGGGACAGGGCCTCTCCGGCAATCAGCCCCAGCATTTT

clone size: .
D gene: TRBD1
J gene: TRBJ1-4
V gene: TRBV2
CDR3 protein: CASSGARTGGIGKLFF
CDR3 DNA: TGTGCCAGCAGTGGGGCCCGGACAGGGGGTATCGGAAAACTGTTTTTT

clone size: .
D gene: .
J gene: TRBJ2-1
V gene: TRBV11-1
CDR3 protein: CASMNARGNEQFF
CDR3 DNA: TGTGCCAGCATGAACGCGCGGGGCAATGAGCAGTTCTTC

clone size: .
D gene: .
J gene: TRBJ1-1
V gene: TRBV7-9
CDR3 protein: CASSLTGTGNTEAFF
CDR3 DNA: TGTGCCAGCAGCCTTACCGGGACGGGGAACACTGAAGCTTTCTTT

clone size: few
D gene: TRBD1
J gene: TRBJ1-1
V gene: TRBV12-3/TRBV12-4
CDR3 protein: CASSLDRVFTEAFF
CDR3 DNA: TGTGCCAGCAGTTTGGACAGGGTATTCACTGAAGCTTTCTTT

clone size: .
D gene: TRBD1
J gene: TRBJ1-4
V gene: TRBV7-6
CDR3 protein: CASSPHRDRRSSEKLFF
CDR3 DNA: TGTGCCAGCAGCCCGCACCGGGACAGGAGGTCTTCTGAAAAACTGTTTTTT

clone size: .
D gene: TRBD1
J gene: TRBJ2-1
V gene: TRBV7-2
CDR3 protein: CASSPGRGQGVNEQFF
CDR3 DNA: TGTGCCAGCAGCCCCGGCCGTGGACAGGGGGTCAATGAGCAGTTCTTC

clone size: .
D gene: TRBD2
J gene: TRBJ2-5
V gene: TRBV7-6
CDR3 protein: CASSPLAGKETQYF
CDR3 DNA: TGTGCCAGCAGCCCGCTAGCGGGGAAAGAGACCCAGTACTTC

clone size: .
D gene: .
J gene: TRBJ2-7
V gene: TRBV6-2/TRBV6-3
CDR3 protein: CANSSHGTHWVYEQYF
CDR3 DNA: TGTGCCAACAGTTCTCATGGGACGCACTGGGTCTACGAGCAGTACTTC

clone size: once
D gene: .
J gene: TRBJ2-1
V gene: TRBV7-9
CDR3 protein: CASSLDGSSNEQFF
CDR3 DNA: TGTGCCAGCAGCTTAGACGGGAGTAGCAATGAGCAGTTCTTC

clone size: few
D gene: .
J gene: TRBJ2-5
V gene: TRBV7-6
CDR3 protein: CASSLVSPRVGRETQYF
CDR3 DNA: TGTGCCAGCAGCTTAGTTTCTCCACGGGTCGGGAGAGAGACCCAGTACTTC

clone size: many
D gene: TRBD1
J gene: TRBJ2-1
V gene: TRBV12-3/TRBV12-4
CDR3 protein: CASRRGQGDGYNEQFF
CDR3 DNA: TGTGCCAGCAGGCGAGGGCAGGGGGACGGCTACAATGAGCAGTTCTTC

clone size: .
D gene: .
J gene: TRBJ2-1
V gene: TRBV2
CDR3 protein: CASGEFTYNEQFF
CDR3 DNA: TGTGCCAGCGGGGAATTCACCTACAATGAGCAGTTCTTC

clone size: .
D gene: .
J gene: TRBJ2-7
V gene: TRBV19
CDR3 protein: CASRSAAASYEQYF
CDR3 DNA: TGTGCCAGTAGAAGCGCGGCTGCGTCGTACGAGCAGTACTTC

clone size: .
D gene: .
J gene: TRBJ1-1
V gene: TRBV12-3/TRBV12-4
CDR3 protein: CASSFMGRTEAFF
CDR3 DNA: TGTGCCAGCAGTTTTATGGGGAGAACTGAAGCTTTCTTT

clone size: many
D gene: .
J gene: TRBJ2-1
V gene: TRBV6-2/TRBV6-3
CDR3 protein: CASSYSKGGDYNEQFF
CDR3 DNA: TGTGCCAGCAGTTACTCGAAAGGCGGAGACTACAATGAGCAGTTCTTC

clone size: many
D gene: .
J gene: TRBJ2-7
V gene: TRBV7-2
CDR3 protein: CASSLAGSSYEQYF
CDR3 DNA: TGTGCCAGCAGCTTAGCGGGTAGCTCCTACGAGCAGTACTTC

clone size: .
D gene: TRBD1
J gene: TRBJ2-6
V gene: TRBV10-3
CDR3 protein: CAISHDFPGTGFSGANVLTF
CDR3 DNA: TGTGCCATCAGTCATGACTTCCCCGGGACAGGGTTCTCCGGGGCCAACGTCCTGACTTTC